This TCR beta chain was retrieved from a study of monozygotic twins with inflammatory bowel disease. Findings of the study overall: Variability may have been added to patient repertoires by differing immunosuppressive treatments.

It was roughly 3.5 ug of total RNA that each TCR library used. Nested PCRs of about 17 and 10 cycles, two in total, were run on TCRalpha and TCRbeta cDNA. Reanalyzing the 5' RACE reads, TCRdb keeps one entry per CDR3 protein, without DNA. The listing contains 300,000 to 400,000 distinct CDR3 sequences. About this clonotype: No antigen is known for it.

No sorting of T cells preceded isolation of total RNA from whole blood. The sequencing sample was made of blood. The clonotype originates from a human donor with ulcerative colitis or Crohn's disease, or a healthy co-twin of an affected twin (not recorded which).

This CDR3 is CASSSGTTNSPLHF. The chain is built from TRBV7-2 and TRBJ1-6; TCRdb proposes TRBD1, but this gene call is untestable without DNA. Germline CDR1 is SGHTA and CDR2 is FQGNSA. The CDR3 has 14 amino acids.